The T cell receptor (beta chain) described here comes from a study of T cell responses to AZD1222 COVID-19 vaccine. Study findings and constraints: Baseline seropositives among AZD1222 recipients totaled only five or six. The study reported that nearly half of spike-specific TCRs target unmutated variant regions. Possibly, clonal diversity was underestimated; donors were largely white British and included more females. Spike regions recognized by vaccine-associated CD4 TCRs spanned the protein, led by 160-218 and 743-854.

Assay used: immunoSEQ multiplex PCR; TCRdb lists only in-frame clones, some missing. The table has around 130,000 clones, about 90% seen once. This CDR3 spans 16 amino acids. With V trimmed by 1 base and J by 3 bases, 7 bases remained unmatched. CDR1 is SGHDT, CDR2 YYEEEE, per germline. Worth noting for this clone: Its antigen is unidentified.

The rearrangement links TRBV5-6 to TRBJ2-1; 7 bases are a match to TRBD1. Sample: peripheral blood, taken on day 0 of AZD1222 vaccination. The clonotype comes from an adult in good health. This chain's CDR3 is CASSLSTGTLYNEQFF. DNA for the CDR3: TGTGCCAGCAGCTTGTCGACAGGGACACTCTACAATGAGCAGTTCTTC.